This is a list of T cell receptor beta chains from one sample in a study of naive and memory T cell subsets. Using its own MiXCR run on the UMI-ligation and nested PCR reads, TCRdb lists one record per CDR3 protein. The sample has 130,000 to 150,000 distinct CDR3 sequences, 22% seen once. Source material: naive CD4+ T cells from blood. These receptors were collected from a human donor in good health. The CDR3 runs from the conserved cysteine through the conserved F or W. D genes are given only for firm matches. A clone size is listed for some rows: how often the clone was seen (once, few, many), or a class if it is expanded.

V gene: TRBV20-1; D gene: TRBD2; CDR3 length: 11; clone size: -; J gene: TRBJ2-7; CDR3 protein: CSASLGGEQYF; CDR3 DNA: TGCAGTGCTAGTCTGGGGGGGGAGCAGTACTTC
V gene: TRBV5-1; D gene: -; CDR3 length: 15; clone size: many; J gene: TRBJ2-7; CDR3 protein: CASSLDRQVYYEQYF; CDR3 DNA: TGCGCCAGCAGCTTGGACAGACAGGTTTACTACGAGCAGTACTTC
V gene: TRBV7-2; D gene: -; CDR3 length: 15; clone size: many; J gene: TRBJ2-5; CDR3 protein: CASSPGRGLQETQYF; CDR3 DNA: TGTGCCAGCAGCCCCGGCAGGGGACTTCAAGAGACCCAGTACTTC
V gene: TRBV29-1; D gene: -; CDR3 length: 15; clone size: many; J gene: TRBJ2-1; CDR3 protein: CSVARPNGLFNEQFF; CDR3 DNA: TGCAGCGTTGCCCGTCCCAATGGGTTATTCAATGAGCAGTTCTTC
V gene: TRBV10-3; D gene: -; CDR3 length: 16; clone size: -; J gene: TRBJ2-7; CDR3 protein: CAISESKVAGTYEQYF; CDR3 DNA: TGTGCCATCAGTGAGTCGAAGGTAGCAGGGACCTACGAGCAGTACTTC
V gene: TRBV7-9; D gene: -; CDR3 length: 15; clone size: few; J gene: TRBJ1-5; CDR3 protein: CASSLSGAGNQPQHF; CDR3 DNA: TGTGCCAGCAGCTTATCCGGCGCGGGCAATCAGCCCCAGCATTTT
V gene: TRBV12-3/TRBV12-4; D gene: -; CDR3 length: 13; clone size: -; J gene: TRBJ2-1; CDR3 protein: CASSFSIYNEQFF; CDR3 DNA: TGTGCCAGCAGTTTCTCCATATACAATGAGCAGTTCTTC
V gene: TRBV30; D gene: -; CDR3 length: 13; clone size: -; J gene: TRBJ2-3; CDR3 protein: CAGLAASTDTQYF; CDR3 DNA: TGTGCCGGGCTAGCTGCTAGCACAGATACGCAGTATTTT
V gene: TRBV4-3; D gene: -; CDR3 length: 12; clone size: many; J gene: TRBJ1-6; CDR3 protein: CASSQAGGSLHF; CDR3 DNA: TGCGCCAGCAGCCAAGCCGGGGGGTCCCTCCACTTT
V gene: TRBV29-1; D gene: -; CDR3 length: 12; clone size: many; J gene: TRBJ1-1; CDR3 protein: CSVGHQNTEAFF; CDR3 DNA: TGCAGCGTCGGACACCAGAACACTGAAGCTTTCTTT
V gene: TRBV4-2; D gene: -; CDR3 length: 15; clone size: -; J gene: TRBJ1-1; CDR3 protein: CASSQGERTNTEAFF; CDR3 DNA: TGTGCCAGCAGCCAAGGAGAACGGACGAACACTGAAGCTTTCTTT
V gene: TRBV29-1; D gene: -; CDR3 length: 13; clone size: -; J gene: TRBJ1-2; CDR3 protein: CSAEGQGYSGYTF; CDR3 DNA: TGCAGCGCGGAGGGGCAGGGTTATTCTGGCTACACCTTC
V gene: TRBV6-5; D gene: -; CDR3 length: 15; clone size: -; J gene: TRBJ2-7; CDR3 protein: CASSTLAGSSYEQYF; CDR3 DNA: TGTGCCAGCAGTACCTTAGCCGGGAGCTCCTACGAGCAGTACTTC
V gene: TRBV12-3/TRBV12-4; D gene: TRBD1; CDR3 length: 17; clone size: -; J gene: TRBJ1-4; CDR3 protein: CASSPSGTGRTNEKLFF; CDR3 DNA: TGTGCCAGCAGTCCGTCCGGGACAGGGCGAACTAATGAAAAACTGTTTTTT
V gene: TRBV12-3/TRBV12-4; D gene: -; CDR3 length: 13; clone size: -; J gene: TRBJ2-5; CDR3 protein: CASSKGQLETQYF; CDR3 DNA: TGTGCCAGCAGTAAGGGGCAGTTGGAGACCCAGTACTTC
V gene: TRBV4-1; D gene: -; CDR3 length: 14; clone size: many; J gene: TRBJ1-1; CDR3 protein: CASSQPGRNTEAFF; CDR3 DNA: TGCGCCAGCAGCCAACCGGGAAGGAACACTGAAGCTTTCTTT
V gene: TRBV19; D gene: TRBD1; CDR3 length: 14; clone size: many; J gene: TRBJ2-7; CDR3 protein: CASNTPGQHYEQYF; CDR3 DNA: TGTGCCAGTAACACCCCGGGACAGCACTACGAGCAGTACTTC
V gene: TRBV15; D gene: TRBD1; CDR3 length: 16; clone size: few; J gene: TRBJ2-3; CDR3 protein: CATSRAQGAATDTQYF; CDR3 DNA: TGTGCCACCAGCAGAGCACAGGGGGCAGCCACAGATACGCAGTATTTT